This T cell receptor (beta chain) was sequenced for a study of cytomegalovirus exposure and HLA in healthy donors. Notes on the study in general: An assumption of roughly uniform sequencing depth across donors underlay the presence/absence analyses. The study listed 164 cytomegalovirus-associated TCR beta chains.

This PCR relied on a set of 60 Vbeta primers and 13 Jbeta primers. Clones were read by immunoSEQ multiplex PCR, and TCRdb kept only the in-frame ones, dropping some. The data hold about 110,000 clones, with around 86% observed a single time. V gave up 0 bases and J gave up 3 bases; unmatched junction bases: 5. Germline V gene lookup returns CDR1 SQVTM and CDR2 ANQGSEA. CDR3 length: 15 amino acids. Note on this clone: Its antigen remains unidentified.

The sample comprised PBMCs. The chain links TRBV29-1 to TRBJ2-1; 7 positions match TRBD2. The clonotype comes from a man in his forties in good health and CMV-seronegative. The CDR3 protein is CSVEDPASGYNEQFF. The CDR3 nucleotides read TGCAGCGTTGAAGATCCGGCTAGCGGCTACAATGAGCAGTTCTTC.